This T cell receptor beta chain comes out of a study of molecular identifiers for immune sequencing clone quantification. Study in general: Across replicate runs, RNA obtained from around 18,000 or 91,000 naive CD8 cells was divided into five, with four undergoing sequencing.

TCRdb called the PCR reads again in MiXCR, with one record for every CDR3 protein. The sample yields about 640,000 distinct CDR3 sequences, 20% seen once. Note on this clonotype: The junction departs from the called germline gene at one end, perhaps through a read error.

CDR3 length: 15 residues. Germline V gene data show CDR1 as SEHNR and CDR2 as FQNEAQ (reference sequence). The gene calls are TRBV7-9 and TRBJ2-3; perhaps TRBD1 as D (5 bases). The sample taken for sequencing was naive CD8+ T cells from blood, with Jurkat cell RNA spiked in. Noted subset: FACS-sorted CD8+CD4-CCR7+CD45RA+ naive T cells. The source is a human donor in good health. Some libraries in this study had Jurkat cell RNA spiked in. The CDR3 spells CGSSLDSTQTDTQYF. The CDR3 nucleotides read TGTGGCAGCAGCTTAGACAGCACACAGACAGATACGCAGTATTTT.